The 24 T cell receptor beta chains reported below all come from one sample, sequenced in a study of T cells in Graves' hyperthyroidism and ophthalmopathy. Amplification of TCR beta CDR3 regions was performed using RNA transcripts as template. The HTBI set primed first-round TCR CDR3 RT-PCR. TCRdb passed the multiplex PCR reads through MiXCR, listing each CDR3 protein once. The sample has about 500,000 distinct CDR3 sequences; roughly 17% are singletons. The sample taken for sequencing was blood. The receptors shown here come from a woman aged 18-29 years with Graves' hyperthyroidism.

This clonotype came up many times. This chain connects TRBV7-3 to TRBJ2-1, with 8 nucleotides matching TRBD1. CDR1 is SGHTA and CDR2 is FQGTGA in the germline V gene. The CDR3 is 13 residues long. V was clipped by 5 bases and J by 8 bases; unmatched bases: 5. CDR3 coding DNA: TGTGCCAGCAGCCCGTCGACAGGGGATGAGCAGTTCTTC. This encodes CASSPSTGDEQFF.

This clonotype was seen many times. The V call is TRBV19, the J call TRBJ2-5; D might be TRBD1 (5 bases). CDR3 size: 15 residues. V lost 4 bases to trimming and J lost 4 bases, with 16 bases between them. Germline values: CDR1 LNHDA, CDR2 SQIVND (reference sequence). The CDR3 reads CASSTSRQTGETQYF. The CDR3 DNA reads TGTGCCAGTAGTACCTCGCGACAGACGGGAGAGACCCAGTACTTC.

This chain links TRBV10-2 with TRBJ1-2, with 7 bases aligning to TRBD1. Per germline, CDR1 WSHSY and CDR2 SAAADI. The CDR3 consists of 13 residues. J gave up 5 bases and V 4 bases, and 4 bases lay outside the gene matches. The CDR3 loop is CASSAETGYGYTF. In DNA form, the CDR3 reads TGCGCCAGCAGTGCTGAGACAGGGTATGGCTACACCTTC.

A note on this clonotype: A much bigger clone sits one base away, suggesting this may be a read error. This chain uses TRBV7-9 with TRBJ2-5, with 11 bases aligning to TRBD2. CDR1 is SEHNR, CDR2 FQNEAQ, per germline (reference sequence). The length of the CDR3 is 15 residues. CDR3 sequence: CASSLVAGGPESQYF. CDR3 bases: TGTGCCAGCAGCTTAGTAGCGGGGGGGCCGGAGAGCCAGTACTTC.

This clonotype has ten or more counts. V is TRBV20-1 and J is TRBJ1-5, with a tentative D call TRBD1 (5 bases). V dropped 3 bases and J dropped 5 bases, with 11 bases sitting between them. This CDR3 has 13 residues. Germline lookup yields CDR1 DFQATT and CDR2 SNEGSKA (reference sequence). CDR3 in amino acids: CSASGQGHQPQHF. The CDR3 bases are TGCAGTGCTAGTGGCCAGGGCCATCAGCCCCAGCATTTT.

The chain links TRBV9 to TRBJ1-2; D gene uncertain. V was pared by 0 bases and J by 2 bases, with 14 bases between. The CDR3 has 16 amino acids. Germline-derived CDR1 and CDR2 are SGDLS and YYNGEE. The chain's CDR3 is CASSVGGSGLNYGYTF. CDR3 nucleotide sequence: TGTGCCAGCAGCGTAGGAGGGTCTGGACTGAACTATGGCTACACCTTC.

This clonotype was found a few times. The rearrangement uses TRBV7-9 and TRBJ2-1; 8 positions match TRBD2. CDR1 and CDR2 (germline): SEHNR, FQNEAQ (reference sequence). V lost 3 bases to trimming and J lost 8 bases; unmatched junction nucleotides: 12. CDR3 length: 16 residues. The CDR3 reads CASSFKMGLDGDEQFF. Written as DNA, the CDR3 is TGTGCCAGCAGCTTTAAGATGGGACTAGATGGAGATGAGCAGTTCTTC.

This clonotype was seen repeatedly, ten times or more. The rearrangement uses TRBV30 and TRBJ2-1; D perhaps matches TRBD1 (5 bases). V gave up 8 bases and J gave up 5 bases, with 13 bases separating them. The CDR3 contains 12 residues. The V gene's germline CDR1 is GTSNPN and CDR2 SVGIG (reference sequence). CDR3 nucleotides: TGTGCCGGCAGGGCGAGAGACAATGAGCAGTTCTTC. It yields the protein CAGRARDNEQFF.

J is TRBJ2-2 and V is TRBV20-1; 8 positions agree with TRBD2. The V gene end was trimmed by 2 bases and the J gene end by 4 bases; junction bases not matched to a gene: 15. Germline CDR1 DFQATT, CDR2 SNEGSKA (reference sequence). The CDR3 covers 18 residues. The CDR3 DNA reads TGCAGTGCTAGATACCTAGCGGGCAGCCGACTCGGCACCGGGGAGCTGTTTTTT. This sequence encodes CSARYLAGSRLGTGELFF.

On this clonotype itself: A much larger clone lies one base from this, so it may be a read error. V gene TRBV3-1 combines with J gene TRBJ1-6; D is undetermined. The CDR3 is 15 amino acids. Trimming stripped 1 base from V and 3 bases from J, with 7 bases between. Germline CDR1 and CDR2: LGHDT and YNNKEL (reference sequence). The CDR3 nucleotides read TGTGCCAGCAGCCAAGGGATCCACTATAATTCACCCCTCCACTTT. The encoded protein is CASSQGIHYNSPLHF.

This clonotype was detected ten times or more. This chain connects TRBV15 to TRBJ2-3; TRBD2 matches at 11 bases. The V and J ends lost 3 bases and 4 bases, in that order; junction bases with no gene match: 6. This CDR3 contains 16 residues. Germline assignment: CDR1 LNHNV and CDR2 YYDKDF (reference sequence). The DNA for the CDR3 is TGTGCCACCAGCAGGGGGACTAGCGGAAAACCAGATACGCAGTATTTT. It yields the protein CATSRGTSGKPDTQYF.

The rearrangement uses TRBV7-3 and TRBJ2-2, with D tentatively TRBD2 (5 bases). V gave up 5 bases and J gave up 7 bases, with 14 bases separating them. CDR1 and CDR2 (germline): SGHTA, FQGTGA. This CDR3 is built from 14 residues. The CDR3 nucleotides read TGTGCCAGCAGCCCATACCGGAGGAGCGGGGAGCTGTTTTTT. It is translated as CASSPYRRSGELFF.

The gene calls are TRBV30 and TRBJ2-7, with TRBD1 matching 9 bases. The ends lost 4 bases at V and 5 bases at J; junction bases unmatched: 6. Per the germline V gene, CDR1 is GTSNPN and CDR2 is SVGIG (reference sequence). This CDR3 is 13 amino acids long. CDR3 residues: CAWTRQGVHEQYF. CDR3 nucleotides: TGTGCCTGGACCCGACAGGGGGTACACGAGCAGTACTTC.

In this sample, this clonotype turned up a few times. This chain links TRBV11-3 with TRBJ1-1; D ambiguous. CDR3 length equals 13 residues. The germline V gene encodes CDR1 SGHNT and CDR2 YENEEA. V was trimmed by 1 base and J by 11 bases, leaving 14 bases between them. CDR3 sequence: CASSLATGLEAFF. The CDR3 nucleotides are TGTGCCAGCAGCTTAGCTACGGGTTTAGAGGCTTTCTTT.

This clonotype was picked up a small number of times. The chain carries TRBV29-1 and TRBJ1-1; 7 bases agree with TRBD1. Germline assignment: CDR1 SQVTM and CDR2 ANQGSEA. The CDR3 is 14 residues long. Trimming at V came to 6 bases and at J to 0 bases, leaving 7 bases not matched to a gene. For the CDR3, the DNA is TGCAGCGTCTACCACAGGGGAATGAACACTGAAGCTTTCTTT. It translates to CSVYHRGMNTEAFF.

This sequence joins TRBV18 and TRBJ1-1; TRBD1 might be the D (5 bases). Germline CDR1 and CDR2: KGHSH and LQKENI. This CDR3 contains 17 residues. The V gene lost 2 bases and the J gene lost 0 bases, with 16 bases spanning the gap. The CDR3 region has the DNA TGTGCCAGCTCACCATCTCCTTCAGGGCTTATGAACACTGAAGCTTTCTTT. Translation: CASSPSPSGLMNTEAFF.

With respect to this clonotype: This could be a read error, since a much larger clone is one nucleotide away. This chain uses TRBV7-2 with TRBJ2-5, with 8 bases lining up with TRBD2. The length of the CDR3 is 14 residues. Germline V CDR1 and CDR2: SGHTA, FQGNSA. The CDR3 loop is CACSPRGGGETQYF. DNA of the CDR3: TGTGCCTGCAGCCCCCGGGGGGGCGGAGAGACCCAGTACTTC.

This sequence joins TRBV7-2 and TRBJ2-4, with D perhaps matching TRBD2 (7 bases). V was cut by 3 bases and J by 3 bases, with 15 bases left in between. CDR1 is SGHTA and CDR2 is FQGNSA in the germline V gene. The CDR3 runs to 16 residues. This CDR3 reads CASSLEGGGGKNIQYF. CDR3 DNA: TGTGCCAGCAGCTTGGAGGGGGGGGGTGGCAAAAACATTCAGTACTTC.

The V and J genes are TRBV24-1 and TRBJ2-2; 7 bases are shared with TRBD1. The V and J ends lost 3 bases and 6 bases, in that order; junction bases with no gene match: 12. The CDR3 is made up of 17 amino acids. The germline CDR1 and CDR2 sequences are KGHDR and SFDVKD. The CDR3 DNA sequence: TGTGCCACCAGTGATCCCAGAACAGGGGTAAAGGCCGGGGAGCTGTTTTTT. As protein: CATSDPRTGVKAGELFF.

This clonotype has ten or more counts. CDR3 protein: CASSLGTSSTNEKLFF. Written as DNA, the CDR3 is TGTGCCAGCAGTTTAGGGACATCCTCAACTAATGAAAAACTGTTTTTT. The rearrangement uses TRBV28 and TRBJ1-4, with D possibly being TRBD1 (6 bases). Germline V lookup: CDR1 MDHEN, CDR2 SYDVKM. The V end lost 2 bases, the J end lost 0 bases, and 10 bases lay between the germline ends. CDR3 length: 16 residues.

The chain recombines TRBV7-2 with TRBJ2-7; D is unresolved. Germline V gene sequence: CDR1 SGHTA, CDR2 FQGNSA. The CDR3 contains 13 residues. The germline V and J ends were trimmed by 5 bases and 2 bases, with 10 bases remaining between them. The CDR3 region is CASSPRRAYEQYF. The CDR3 DNA follows: TGTGCCAGCAGCCCAAGAAGGGCCTACGAGCAGTACTTC.

Many counts were recorded for this clonotype. This chain links TRBV27 with TRBJ2-7, with 9 bases that match TRBD1. V shed 6 bases and J 5 bases; nucleotides not matched to a gene: 14. The length of the CDR3 is 16 residues. CDR1 is MNHEY and CDR2 is SMNVEV in the germline V gene (reference sequence). The chain's CDR3 is CASSQQGALRPNEQYF. CDR3 bases: TGTGCCAGCAGCCAACAGGGGGCTCTGCGCCCTAACGAGCAGTACTTC.

This clonotype was seen only a few times. CDR3 nucleotide sequence: TGTGCCAGCAGGCCCTCGGGACAGGGGCCCAAAAACATTCAGTACTTC. This sequence encodes CASRPSGQGPKNIQYF. The rearrangement uses TRBV6-5 and TRBJ2-4; 10 bases are a match to TRBD1. Trimming took 6 bases from V and 2 from J; bases not matched to a gene: 7. The CDR3 runs 16 residues. Per germline, CDR1 MNHEY and CDR2 SVGAGI.

In its sample, this clonotype was seen a few times. The chain couples TRBV24-1 to TRBJ2-1; no definite D call. The CDR3 is made up of 11 amino acids. Germline CDR1 KGHDR, CDR2 SFDVKD. V gave up 9 bases and J gave up 2 bases, with 4 bases separating them. The CDR3 sequence is CATQAYNEQFF. The DNA of the CDR3 is TGTGCCACCCAGGCCTACAATGAGCAGTTCTTC.